The clone carrying this T cell receptor beta chain was observed once. The antigen remains unidentified. These data are taken from a study of shared clonotypes between healthy human individuals. The wider study: A donor's plate count was three for CD4 naive and three for CD4 memory; CD8 naive had two and CD8 memory one.

The repertoire was sequenced with immunoSEQ multiplex PCR; TCRdb's copy has only in-frame clones and lacks some. The table has around 700,000 clones, less than 85% seen once. General study findings and limits: Naive subsets generally exceeded memory subsets in estimated richness. Relative to their counterparts shared across all four donors, non-shared clonotypes exhibited diminished generation probabilities. Measured sharing among donors was expected to vary with sequencing depth.

The V end was cut by 6 bases, the J end by 4 bases, with 9 bases between. Germline V gene data show CDR1 as MNHNS and CDR2 as SASEGT. CDR3 length equals 13 residues. This sequence joins TRBV6-1 and TRBJ1-4; unclear D gene. This TCR was sampled from a young woman in good health. The sample was memory CD4+ T cells sorted from blood. As for subset: CD45RA-negative fraction. The CDR3 sequence is CASSRLINEKLFF. In DNA, the CDR3 is TGTGCCAGCAGCCGATTAATTAATGAAAAACTGTTTTTT.